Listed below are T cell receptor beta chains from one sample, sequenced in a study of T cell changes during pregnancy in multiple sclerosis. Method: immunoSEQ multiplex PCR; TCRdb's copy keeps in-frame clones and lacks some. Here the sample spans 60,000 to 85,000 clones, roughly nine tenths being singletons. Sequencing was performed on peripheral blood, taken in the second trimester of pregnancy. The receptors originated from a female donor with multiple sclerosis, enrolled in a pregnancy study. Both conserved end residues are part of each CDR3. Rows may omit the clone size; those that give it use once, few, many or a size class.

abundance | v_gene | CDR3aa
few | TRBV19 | CASRVPAGETQYF
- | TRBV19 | CASSIGHGNYGYTF
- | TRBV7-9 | CASSVQGEPQHF
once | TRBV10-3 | CAISESTRGLEAFF
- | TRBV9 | CASSPRPLWGHEQYF
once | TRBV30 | CAWKGGQGAHETQYF
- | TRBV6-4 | CASSVDRPTNEKLFF
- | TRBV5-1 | CASSFSGIIGEQYF
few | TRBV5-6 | CASSFSDRAGYTF
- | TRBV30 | CAWSRDRGDYGYTF
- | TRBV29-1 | CSVGGDRVREQYF
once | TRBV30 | CAWSGINLGETQYF
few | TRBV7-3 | CASSRTVDNEQFF
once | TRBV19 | CASSIVGSSADTQYF
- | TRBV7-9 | CASSLTSGEETQYF
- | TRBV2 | CASSEDQGSNQPQHF
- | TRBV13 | CASSLTGKPVNQPQHF
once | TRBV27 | CASSLGGLRRRSSYEQYF
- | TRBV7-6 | CASSLGGLAEQYF
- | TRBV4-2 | CASSQPGTGRDSPLHF
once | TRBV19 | CASSGQQGLGEQFF
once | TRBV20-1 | CTILEGDGLFF
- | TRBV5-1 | CASSPRPGRTSILNEQFF
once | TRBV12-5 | CASGPQGLNTEAFF
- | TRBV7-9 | CASSLAPVRLYGYTF
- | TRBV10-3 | CAISELLTDTQYF
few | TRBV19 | CASSIAGLGNEQFF
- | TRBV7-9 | CASSSDRGNTEAFF
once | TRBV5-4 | CASSRELAGGREQFF
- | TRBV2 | CASSPGLAGDSPRNEQFF
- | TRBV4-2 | CASSPKKAGTITDTQYF
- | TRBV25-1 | CASSELGGSTDTQYF